The 30 T cell receptor beta chains listed next were all sequenced from one sample in a study of CD8+ T cells in alopecia areata. cDNA prepared by RNA extraction and subsequent reverse transcription served as the template for sequencing. Profiled with immunoSEQ multiplex PCR; TCRdb holds only in-frame clones, not every one. The data hold fewer than 150,000 clones, with 55% to 80% observed a single time. Sequenced material: CD4+ T cells sorted from blood. These receptors came from a human donor in good health.

This chain connects TRBV4-1 to TRBJ1-1, with a tentative D call TRBD1 (5 bases). The ends were cut back, 3 bases at V and 10 bases at J, with 15 bases in the middle. Germline CDR1 and CDR2: MGHRA and YSYEKL. This CDR3 is built from 13 residues. The CDR3 DNA follows: TGCGCCAGCAGCCACAACCGGGACGTCGGAGCTTTCTTT. The encoded protein is CASSHNRDVGAFF.

V and J are TRBV29-1 and TRBJ2-5, with D possibly being TRBD1 (6 bases). Germline V lookup: CDR1 SQVTM, CDR2 ANQGSEA. Trimming removed 7 bases from V and 2 bases from J, with 11 bases in between. The CDR3 runs to 12 residues. The CDR3 loop reads CSASDRQETQYF. The CDR3 coding sequence is TGCAGCGCTTCGGACAGACAAGAGACCCAGTACTTC. The whole variable domain, remainder taken from reference TRBV29-1 and TRBJ2-5, is SAVISQKPSRDICQRGTSLTIQCQVDSQVTMMFWYRQQPGQSLTLIATANQGSEATYESGFVIDKFPISRPNLTFSTLTVSNMSPEDSSIYLCSASDRQETQYFGPGTRLLVL.

The V gene is TRBV30, the J gene TRBJ1-1; tentative D call: TRBD1 (5 bases). The germline V gene has CDR1 GTSNPN and CDR2 SVGIG (reference sequence). With 1 base removed from V and 2 bases from J, the gap between germline ends came to 14 bases. The CDR3 sequence is 15 residues long. CDR3 sequence: CAWSDLPGRNTEAFF. The DNA for the CDR3 is TGTGCCTGGAGTGACTTGCCAGGGAGAAACACTGAAGCTTTCTTT.

This chain uses TRBV20-1 with TRBJ2-7; D gene uncertain. This CDR3 region has 9 residues. V lost 0 bases, J lost 6 bases, and 0 bases lay in between. CDR1 and CDR2 from the germline V gene are DFQATT and SNEGSKA (reference sequence). Here the CDR3 reads CSARDEQYF. CDR3 DNA: TGCAGTGCTAGAGACGAGCAGTACTTC.

CDR3 protein: CSASERPEAFF. As DNA, the CDR3 is TGCAGTGCCTCCGAACGGCCTGAAGCTTTCTTT. The V and J genes are TRBV20-1 and TRBJ1-1; D is ambiguous. The CDR3 runs 11 residues. Trimming took off 6 bases at V and 6 bases at J, with 11 bases between the two ends. Germline values: CDR1 DFQATT, CDR2 SNEGSKA (reference sequence).

The chain combines TRBV7-8 with TRBJ1-5; D gene uncertain. Trimming took 0 bases from V and 4 from J, leaving 10 bases between them. The CDR3 extends over 15 amino acids. The germline gives CDR1 SGHVS, CDR2 FQNEAQ. The DNA of the CDR3 is TGTGCCAGCAGCTTAGCGCTGGGCCAAAATCAGCCCCAGCATTTT. The encoded protein is CASSLALGQNQPQHF.

The chain combines TRBV5-4 with TRBJ2-5; maybe TRBD2 (6 bases). Looked up from germline, CDR1 is SGHNT and CDR2 is YYREEE (reference sequence). The CDR3 loop spans 13 amino acids. Trimming removed 1 base at V and 4 bases at J, with 8 bases between. The CDR3: CASSLYGGETQYF. Here the CDR3 DNA reads TGTGCCAGCAGCTTGTACGGGGGAGAGACCCAGTACTTC.

The J gene is TRBJ1-2, the V gene TRBV6-5, with D maybe TRBD1 (5 bases). Germline-derived CDR1 and CDR2 are MNHEY and SVGAGI. V shed 6 bases and J shed 4 bases, with 15 bases lying between them. The CDR3 length is 14 residues. DNA of the CDR3: TGTGCCAGCAGACGACGCGGGCAGGGCTATGGCTACACCTTC. Translated, it gives CASRRRGQGYGYTF.

This chain joins TRBV25-1 and TRBJ1-1; D may be TRBD1 (6 bases). The length of the CDR3 is 15 residues. Trimming shortened V by 1 base and J by 5 bases, and 14 bases separated the two germline ends. Germline V gene data show CDR1 as MGHDK and CDR2 as SYGVNS. The CDR3 spells CASSESGGLNTEAFF. The CDR3 DNA follows: TGTGCCAGCAGTGAATCGGGGGGCCTTAATACTGAAGCTTTCTTT.

In this sample, this clone turned up a few times. The sample holds other DNA sequences that translate to the same CDR3. V gene TRBV30 combines with J gene TRBJ2-7; no clear D. Per the germline V gene, CDR1 is GTSNPN and CDR2 is SVGIG (reference sequence). The CDR3 totals 11 residues. Trimming removed 1 base from V and 1 base from J, with 2 bases in between. The CDR3 region is CAWSGSYEQYF. As DNA, the CDR3 is TGTGCCTGGAGTGGATCCTACGAGCAGTACTTC.

V and J are TRBV30 and TRBJ2-7; D is possibly TRBD1 (6 bases). V was pared by 3 bases and J by 0 bases, with 12 bases between. This CDR3 is 14 amino acids long. Germline-derived CDR1 and CDR2 are GTSNPN and SVGIG (reference sequence). The CDR3 DNA follows: TGTGCCTGGAGGCCAGGACAGTACTCCTACGAGCAGTACTTC. It codes for CAWRPGQYSYEQYF. Supplemented by reference TRBV30 and TRBJ2-7, the full variable domain reads SQTIHQWPATLVQPVGSPLSLECTVEGTSNPNLYWYRQAAGRGLQLLFYSVGIGQISSEVPQNLSASRPQDRQFILSSKKLLLSDSGFYLCAWRPGQYSYEQYFGPGTRLTVT.

The rearrangement joins TRBV30 to TRBJ1-2, with D maybe TRBD1 (5 bases). With 5 bases removed from V and 9 bases from J, the gap between germline ends came to 25 bases. CDR1 and CDR2 (germline): GTSNPN, SVGIG (reference sequence). This CDR3 spans 15 amino acids. CDR3 protein: CAWSRGGAQSSSYTF. Written as DNA, the CDR3 is TGTGCCTGGTCACGGGGAGGGGCCCAGTCGAGTAGCTACACCTTC.

The chain combines TRBV30 with TRBJ1-4, with D perhaps TRBD1 (5 bases). The CDR3 has 14 residues. Trimming shortened V by 2 bases and J by 8 bases, and 15 bases separated the two germline ends. The germline V gene has CDR1 GTSNPN and CDR2 SVGIG (reference sequence). CDR3 loop: CAWSPGRGREKLFF. DNA of the CDR3: TGTGCCTGGAGTCCTGGGAGGGGAAGGGAAAAACTGTTTTTT. Using reference TRBV30 and TRBJ1-4 for the parts outside the CDR3, the full variable domain is SQTIHQWPATLVQPVGSPLSLECTVEGTSNPNLYWYRQAAGRGLQLLFYSVGIGQISSEVPQNLSASRPQDRQFILSSKKLLLSDSGFYLCAWSPGRGREKLFFGSGTQLSVL.

The chain couples TRBV23-1 to TRBJ1-5; a possible D gene is TRBD1 (5 bases). TRBV23-1 is filed as an ORF, its function uncertain. The CDR3 extends over 14 amino acids. Trimming took 6 bases from V and 1 from J, leaving 10 bases between them. Here the CDR3 DNA reads TGCGCCAGCAGCCGCGCAGGGAGCAATCAGCCCCAGCATTTT. This sequence encodes CASSRAGSNQPQHF.

The J gene is TRBJ2-4, the V gene TRBV6-1; possible D gene TRBD2, 5 bases. Between the trimmed V and J ends, which lost 7 bases and 6 bases, there was a span of 19 bases. CDR1 MNHNS and CDR2 SASEGT come from the germline V gene. CDR3 size: 15 residues. CDR3: CASIQTRREGNIQYF. CDR3 in DNA: TGTGCCAGCATTCAAACGCGGAGAGAGGGAAACATTCAGTACTTC.

The sample holds a few counts of this clone. This chain connects TRBV30 to TRBJ2-3; D is undetermined. CDR1 and CDR2 (germline): GTSNPN, SVGIG (reference sequence). CDR3 length equals 13 residues. V was clipped by 1 base and J by 2 bases, with 7 bases between them. The CDR3 region is CAWSGGATDTQYF. CDR3 in DNA: TGTGCCTGGAGTGGAGGCGCCACAGATACGCAGTATTTT.

V gene TRBV4-2 combines with J gene TRBJ1-2; TRBD1 matches at 7 bases. Germline CDR1 and CDR2: LGHNA and YNFKEQ. This CDR3 is 14 amino acids long. The V and J ends lost 4 bases and 2 bases, in that order; junction bases with no gene match: 4. CDR3 DNA: TGTGCCAGCAGCCCGAAGACAGGGAACTATGGCTACACCTTC. Translating gives CASSPKTGNYGYTF.

The chain combines TRBV27 with TRBJ1-5; 7 positions agree with TRBD1. The germline CDR1 and CDR2 sequences are MNHEY and SMNVEV (reference sequence). This CDR3 is built from 14 residues. The V gene end was trimmed by 5 bases and the J gene end by 4 bases; junction bases not matched to a gene: 5. This CDR3 is CASSANRGNQPQHF. As DNA, the CDR3 is TGTGCCAGCAGTGCCAACAGGGGAAATCAGCCCCAGCATTTT.

This clone was seen once. This chain connects TRBV11-2 to TRBJ1-1, with TRBD1 identical over 9 bases. The CDR3 has 14 residues. Looked up from germline, CDR1 is SGHAT and CDR2 is FQNNGV. Losses at the gene ends were 5 bases for V and 4 bases for J; bases not matched to a gene: 5. CDR3 nucleotides: TGTGCCAGCAGCATTACAGGGGGCGTCACTGAAGCTTTCTTT. It specifies CASSITGGVTEAFF.

The rearrangement uses TRBV7-8 and TRBJ2-1; TRBD2 aligns across 7 bases. This CDR3 is 13 amino acids long. Germline-derived CDR1 and CDR2 are SGHVS and FQNEAQ. The V and J ends lost 4 bases and 7 bases, in that order; junction bases with no gene match: 4. The CDR3 nucleotides read TGTGCCAGCAGCTCGGGGGGTTGGAATGAGCAGTTCTTC. Amino acid sequence: CASSSGGWNEQFF.

This clone was counted only a few times. This chain joins TRBV29-1 and TRBJ2-5; D remains unclear. The CDR3 loop spans 10 amino acids. The V end lost 7 bases, the J end lost 8 bases, and 11 bases lay between the germline ends. In germline, CDR1 is SQVTM, CDR2 ANQGSEA. The CDR3 is CSALTVTQYF. CDR3 coding DNA: TGCAGCGCTCTAACAGTCACCCAGTACTTC.

The rearrangement links TRBV2 to TRBJ2-7, with a weak D call TRBD1 (6 bases). Trimming left V 6 bases short and J 0 bases short, with 9 bases between. The V gene's germline CDR1 is SNHLY and CDR2 FYNNEI. This CDR3 has 13 amino acids. The CDR3 here is CASRATGSYEQYF. The CDR3 DNA follows: TGTGCCAGCAGGGCGACAGGCTCCTACGAGCAGTACTTC.

This clone was seen a few times. The chain employs TRBV4-2 and TRBJ2-5; D might be TRBD2 (5 bases). Per germline, CDR1 LGHNA and CDR2 YNFKEQ. V lost 1 base and J 4 bases, leaving 10 bases between the germline ends. The CDR3 has 14 amino acids. The CDR3 loop reads CASSQATSRETQYF. CDR3 DNA sequence: TGTGCCAGCAGCCAAGCTACTAGTAGAGAGACCCAGTACTTC.

CDR3 bases: TGCGCCAGCAGTGAGTCGATCGGGGGCTCCTACGAGCAGTACTTC. This codes for CASSESIGGSYEQYF. This chain connects TRBV10-1 to TRBJ2-7, with D maybe TRBD2 (6 bases). Trimming left V 0 bases short and J 0 bases short, with 9 bases between. CDR1 is WNHNN and CDR2 is SYGVQD in the germline V gene (reference sequence). CDR3 length equals 15 residues.

This chain uses TRBV4-1 with TRBJ2-5; a possible D gene is TRBD2 (6 bases). CDR1 and CDR2 (germline): MGHRA, YSYEKL. V dropped 0 bases and J dropped 5 bases, with 19 bases sitting between them. The CDR3 has 17 amino acids. The CDR3 protein is CASSQDSGTGVRETQYF. The CDR3 region has the DNA TGCGCCAGCAGCCAAGACTCCGGGACGGGGGTGAGGGAGACCCAGTACTTC.

This chain connects TRBV25-1 to TRBJ1-2; TRBD1 agrees at 11 bases. CDR1 and CDR2 (germline): MGHDK, SYGVNS. With 4 bases clipped from V and 8 bases from J, the junction kept 9 bases outside the gene matches. The CDR3 covers 15 residues. The CDR3 DNA follows: TGTGCCAGCAGTGGATTCGGACAGGGGGCCTTAGGCTACACCTTC. It encodes CASSGFGQGALGYTF.

V gene TRBV30 combines with J gene TRBJ2-7, with TRBD1 matching over 8 bases. CDR3 size: 14 residues. Trimming took 0 bases from V and 4 from J; bases not matched to a gene: 5. The V gene's germline CDR1 is GTSNPN and CDR2 SVGIG (reference sequence). The CDR3 loop reads CAWSVAGGLYEQYF. In DNA, the CDR3 is TGTGCCTGGAGTGTGGCAGGGGGCTTGTACGAGCAGTACTTC.

This chain joins TRBV2 and TRBJ2-7; D is possibly TRBD1 (5 bases). Trimming took 7 bases from V and 2 from J, leaving 12 bases between them. The CDR3 loop spans 13 amino acids. Germline CDR1 SNHLY, CDR2 FYNNEI. The CDR3 DNA reads TGTGCCAGCACTAAGGAAGGGGCCTACGAGCAGTACTTC. Encoded protein: CASTKEGAYEQYF.

A few counts support this clone. V is TRBV5-1 and J is TRBJ2-6, with TRBD1 identical over 7 bases. This CDR3 region has 16 residues. V trimming: 0 bases; J trimming: 4 bases; junction bases outside the gene matches: 4. Germline-derived CDR1 and CDR2 are SGHRS and YFSETQ. For the CDR3, the DNA is TGCGCCAGCAGCTTGGTACAGGGGACCGGGGCCAACGTCCTGACTTTC. It is translated as CASSLVQGTGANVLTF.

The chain joins TRBV11-1 to TRBJ2-5; TRBD1 agrees at 7 bases. There are 16 residues in the CDR3. V trimming: 4 bases; J trimming: 2 bases; junction bases outside the gene matches: 10. Per germline, CDR1 SGHAT and CDR2 FQDESV (reference sequence). The CDR3 coding sequence is TGTGCCAGCAGCTCACCGAGGGGACAGATACAAGAGACCCAGTACTTC. Translating it yields CASSSPRGQIQETQYF.